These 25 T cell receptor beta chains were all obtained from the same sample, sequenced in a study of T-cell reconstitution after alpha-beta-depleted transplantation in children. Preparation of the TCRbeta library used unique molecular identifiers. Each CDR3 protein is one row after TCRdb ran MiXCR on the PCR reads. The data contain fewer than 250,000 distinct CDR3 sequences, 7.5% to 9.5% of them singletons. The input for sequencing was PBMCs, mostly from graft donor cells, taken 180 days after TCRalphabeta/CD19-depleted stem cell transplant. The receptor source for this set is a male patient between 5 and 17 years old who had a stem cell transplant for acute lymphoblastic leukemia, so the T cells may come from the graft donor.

The CDR3 DNA follows: TGCGCCAGCAGCCAAGAGAAGGAGACACCTCGCTCTGGAAACACCATATATTTT. Translated, it gives CASSQEKETPRSGNTIYF. This chain joins TRBV4-1 and TRBJ1-3; D uncertain. CDR1 and CDR2 from the germline V gene are MGHRA and YSYEKL. The V end lost 0 bases, the J end lost 0 bases, and 15 bases lay between the germline ends. The CDR3 totals 18 residues.

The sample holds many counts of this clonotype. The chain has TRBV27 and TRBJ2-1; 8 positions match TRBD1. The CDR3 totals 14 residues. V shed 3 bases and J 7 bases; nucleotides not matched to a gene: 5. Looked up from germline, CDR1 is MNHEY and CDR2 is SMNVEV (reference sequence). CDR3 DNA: TGTGCCAGCAGTTTTACAGGGGGAATGAATGAGCAGTTCTTC. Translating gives CASSFTGGMNEQFF.

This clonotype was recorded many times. The CDR3 loop is CASSHRQGYNYEQYF. Here the CDR3 DNA reads TGCGCCAGCAGCCACAGACAGGGTTATAATTACGAGCAGTACTTC. The rearrangement links TRBV4-3 to TRBJ2-7, with 7 bases identical to TRBD1. The CDR3 consists of 15 residues. The ends lost 3 bases at V and 4 bases at J; junction bases unmatched: 9. CDR1 LGHNA and CDR2 YSLEER come from the germline V gene.

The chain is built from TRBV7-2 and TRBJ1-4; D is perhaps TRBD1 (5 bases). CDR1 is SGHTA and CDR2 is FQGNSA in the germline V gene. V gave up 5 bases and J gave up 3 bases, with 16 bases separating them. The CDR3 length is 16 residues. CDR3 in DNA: TGTGCCAGCAGCCCTCCGCGGGGGGTGTCTAATGAAAAACTGTTTTTT. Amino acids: CASSPPRGVSNEKLFF. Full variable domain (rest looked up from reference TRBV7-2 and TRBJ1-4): GAGVSQSPSNKVTEKGKDVELRCDPISGHTALYWYRQSLGQGLEFLIYFQGNSAPDKSGLPSDRFSAERTGGSVSTLTIQRTQQEDSAVYLCASSPPRGVSNEKLFFGSGTQLSVL.

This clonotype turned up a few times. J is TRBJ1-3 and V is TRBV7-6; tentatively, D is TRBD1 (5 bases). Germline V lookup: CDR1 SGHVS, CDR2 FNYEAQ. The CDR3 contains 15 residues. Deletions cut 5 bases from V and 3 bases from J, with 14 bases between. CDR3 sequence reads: CASSHPRGHGNTIYF. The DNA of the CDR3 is TGTGCCAGCAGCCACCCCCGGGGCCATGGAAACACCATATATTTT.

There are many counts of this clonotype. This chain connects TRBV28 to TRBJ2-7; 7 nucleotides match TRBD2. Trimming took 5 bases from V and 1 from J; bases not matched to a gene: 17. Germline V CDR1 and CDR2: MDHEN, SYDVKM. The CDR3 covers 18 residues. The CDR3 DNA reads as TGTGCCAGCAGTCAATCTCCGTTGAATAGCGGGCCTTCCTACGAGCAGTACTTC. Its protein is CASSQSPLNSGPSYEQYF.

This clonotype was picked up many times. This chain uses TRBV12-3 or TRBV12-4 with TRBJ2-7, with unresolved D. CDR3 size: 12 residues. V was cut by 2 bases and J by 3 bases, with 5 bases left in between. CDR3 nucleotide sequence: TGTGCCAGCAGTTTACGAGGCTACGAGCAGTACTTC. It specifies CASSLRGYEQYF.

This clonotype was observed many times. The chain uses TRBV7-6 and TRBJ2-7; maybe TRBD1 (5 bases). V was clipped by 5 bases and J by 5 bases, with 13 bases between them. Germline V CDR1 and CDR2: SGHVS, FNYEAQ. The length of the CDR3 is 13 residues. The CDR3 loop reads CASSPGPLDEQYF. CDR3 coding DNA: TGTGCCAGCAGCCCAGGGCCGTTGGACGAGCAGTACTTC.

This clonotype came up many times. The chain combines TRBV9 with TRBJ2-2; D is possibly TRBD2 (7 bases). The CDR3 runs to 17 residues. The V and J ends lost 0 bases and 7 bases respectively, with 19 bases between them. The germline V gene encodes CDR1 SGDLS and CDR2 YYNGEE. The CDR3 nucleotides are TGTGCCAGCAGCGTAGGAGGGGGGGACTGGAAGAACGGGGAGCTGTTTTTT. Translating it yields CASSVGGGDWKNGELFF.

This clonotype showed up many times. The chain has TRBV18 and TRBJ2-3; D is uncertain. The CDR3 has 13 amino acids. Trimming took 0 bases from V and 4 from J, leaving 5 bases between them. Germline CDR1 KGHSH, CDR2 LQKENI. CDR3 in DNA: TGTGCCAGCTCACCACCGCCGGCAGATACGCAGTATTTT. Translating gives CASSPPPADTQYF.

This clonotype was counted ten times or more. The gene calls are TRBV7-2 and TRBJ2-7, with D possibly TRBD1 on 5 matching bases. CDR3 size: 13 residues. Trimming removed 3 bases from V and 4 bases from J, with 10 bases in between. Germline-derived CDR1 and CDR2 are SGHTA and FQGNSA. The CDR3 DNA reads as TGTGCCAGCAGCTTTACACAGGAATACGAGCAGTACTTC. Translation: CASSFTQEYEQYF.

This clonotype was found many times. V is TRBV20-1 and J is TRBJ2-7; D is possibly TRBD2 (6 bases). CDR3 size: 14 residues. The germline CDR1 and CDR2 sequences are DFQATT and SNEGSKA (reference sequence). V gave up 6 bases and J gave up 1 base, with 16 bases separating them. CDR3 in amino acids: CSANAGLSSYEQYF. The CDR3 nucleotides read TGCAGTGCCAATGCGGGACTCTCATCCTACGAGCAGTACTTC.

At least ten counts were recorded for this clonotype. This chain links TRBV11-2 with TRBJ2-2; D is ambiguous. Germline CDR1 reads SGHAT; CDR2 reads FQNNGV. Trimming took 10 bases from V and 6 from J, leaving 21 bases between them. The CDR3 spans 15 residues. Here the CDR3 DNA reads TGTGCCAATCGTCCCCCTCGGATTGTAGCCGGGGAGCTGTTTTTT. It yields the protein CANRPPRIVAGELFF.

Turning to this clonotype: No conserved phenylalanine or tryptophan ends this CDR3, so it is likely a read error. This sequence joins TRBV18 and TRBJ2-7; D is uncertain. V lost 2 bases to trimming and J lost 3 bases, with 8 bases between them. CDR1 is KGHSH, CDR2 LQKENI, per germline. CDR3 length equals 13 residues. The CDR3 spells CASSPGLLYEQYL. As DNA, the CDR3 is TGTGCCAGCTCACCAGGGCTACTCTACGAGCAGTACCTC.

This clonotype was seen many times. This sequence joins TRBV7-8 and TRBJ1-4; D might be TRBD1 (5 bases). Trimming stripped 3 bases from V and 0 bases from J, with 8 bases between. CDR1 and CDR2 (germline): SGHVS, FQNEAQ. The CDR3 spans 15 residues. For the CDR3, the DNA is TGTGCCAGCAGCTTCCAGGGTTCAACTAATGAAAAACTGTTTTTT. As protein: CASSFQGSTNEKLFF.

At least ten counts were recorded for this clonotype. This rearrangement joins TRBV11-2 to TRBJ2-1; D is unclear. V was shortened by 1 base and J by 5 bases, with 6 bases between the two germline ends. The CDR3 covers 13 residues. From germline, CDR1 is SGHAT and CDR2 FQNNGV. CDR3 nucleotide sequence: TGTGCCAGCAGCTTAGGTCGTGACAATGAGCAGTTCTTC. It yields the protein CASSLGRDNEQFF.

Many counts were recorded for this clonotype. For the CDR3, the DNA is TGTGCCAGCAGTTCTAGTAGCTTCGGCGAGACCCAGTACTTC. Protein: CASSSSSFGETQYF. The chain combines TRBV12-3 or TRBV12-4 with TRBJ2-5, with D unclear. This CDR3 contains 14 residues. The V end lost 4 bases, the J end lost 5 bases, and 14 bases lay between the germline ends.

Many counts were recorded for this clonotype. The CDR3 DNA is TGCAGTGCTGGGGCCAGGAATCAGCCCCAGCATTTT. Translating gives CSAGARNQPQHF. This chain uses TRBV20-1 with TRBJ1-5; tentative D call: TRBD1 (5 bases). Trimming removed 5 bases at V and 4 bases at J, with 9 bases between. The germline V gene encodes CDR1 DFQATT and CDR2 SNEGSKA (reference sequence). This CDR3 is 12 amino acids long.

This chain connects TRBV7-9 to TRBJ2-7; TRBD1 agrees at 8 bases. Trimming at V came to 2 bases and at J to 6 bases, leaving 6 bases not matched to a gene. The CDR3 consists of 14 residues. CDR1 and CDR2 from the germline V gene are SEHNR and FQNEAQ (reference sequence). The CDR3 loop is CASSLKQGVREQYF. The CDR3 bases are TGTGCCAGCAGCTTAAAACAGGGGGTTCGCGAGCAGTACTTC.

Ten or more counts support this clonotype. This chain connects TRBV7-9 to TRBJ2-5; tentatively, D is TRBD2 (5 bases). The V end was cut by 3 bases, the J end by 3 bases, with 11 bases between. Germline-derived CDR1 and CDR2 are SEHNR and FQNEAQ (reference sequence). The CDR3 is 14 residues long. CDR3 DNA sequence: TGTGCCAGCAGCTTCTGGACTGTGGAAGAGACCCAGTACTTC. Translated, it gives CASSFWTVEETQYF.

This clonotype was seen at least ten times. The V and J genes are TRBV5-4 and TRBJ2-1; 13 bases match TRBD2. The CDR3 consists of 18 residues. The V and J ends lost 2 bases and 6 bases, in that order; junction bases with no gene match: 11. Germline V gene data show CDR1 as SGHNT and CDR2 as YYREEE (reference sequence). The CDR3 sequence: CASSFLPGTSGIRNEQFF. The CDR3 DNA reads TGTGCCAGCAGCTTTTTGCCCGGGACTAGCGGGATCCGCAATGAGCAGTTCTTC.

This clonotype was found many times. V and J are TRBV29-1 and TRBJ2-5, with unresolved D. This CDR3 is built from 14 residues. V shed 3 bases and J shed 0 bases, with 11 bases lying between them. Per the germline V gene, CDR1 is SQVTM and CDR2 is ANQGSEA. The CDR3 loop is CSVEFADNQETQYF. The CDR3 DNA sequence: TGCAGCGTTGAGTTCGCAGATAACCAAGAGACCCAGTACTTC.

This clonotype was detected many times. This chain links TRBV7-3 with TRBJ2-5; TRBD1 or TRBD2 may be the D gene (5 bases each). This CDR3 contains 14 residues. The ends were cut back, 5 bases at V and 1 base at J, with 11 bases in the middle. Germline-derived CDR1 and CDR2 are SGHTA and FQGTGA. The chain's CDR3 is CASSMTGTQETQYF. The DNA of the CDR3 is TGTGCCAGCAGCATGACTGGGACCCAAGAGACCCAGTACTTC.

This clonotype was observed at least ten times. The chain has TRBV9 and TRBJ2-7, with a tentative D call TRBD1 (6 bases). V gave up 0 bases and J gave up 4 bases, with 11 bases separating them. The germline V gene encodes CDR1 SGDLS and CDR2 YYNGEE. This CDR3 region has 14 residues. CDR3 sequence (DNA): TGTGCCAGCAGCGTAGGAAGTCAGGGGTACGAGCAGTACTTC. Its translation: CASSVGSQGYEQYF. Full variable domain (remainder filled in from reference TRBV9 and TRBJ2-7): DSGVTQTPKHLITATGQRVTLRCSPRSGDLSVYWYQQSLDQGLQFLIQYYNGEERAKGNILERFSAQQFPDLHSELNLSSLELGDSALYFCASSVGSQGYEQYFGPGTRLTVT.

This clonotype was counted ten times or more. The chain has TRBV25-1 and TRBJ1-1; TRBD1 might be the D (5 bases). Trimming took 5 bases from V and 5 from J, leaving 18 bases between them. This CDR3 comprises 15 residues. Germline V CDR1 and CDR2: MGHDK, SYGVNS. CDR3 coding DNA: TGTGCCAGCAGTAATCTAGGAGCCGGGGGAACTGAAGCTTTCTTT. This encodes CASSNLGAGGTEAFF.